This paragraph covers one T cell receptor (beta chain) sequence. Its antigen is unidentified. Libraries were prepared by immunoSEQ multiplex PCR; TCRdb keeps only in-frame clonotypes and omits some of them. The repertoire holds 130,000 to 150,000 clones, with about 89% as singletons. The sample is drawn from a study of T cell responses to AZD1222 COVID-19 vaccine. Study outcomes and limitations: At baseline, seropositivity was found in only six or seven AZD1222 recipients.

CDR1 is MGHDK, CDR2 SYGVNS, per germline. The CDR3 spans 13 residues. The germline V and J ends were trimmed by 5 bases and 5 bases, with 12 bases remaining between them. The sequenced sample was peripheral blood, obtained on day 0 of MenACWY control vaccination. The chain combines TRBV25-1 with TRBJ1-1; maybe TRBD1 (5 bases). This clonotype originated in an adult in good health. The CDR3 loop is CASSPGGRTEAFF. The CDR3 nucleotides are TGTGCCAGCAGTCCCGGGGGGAGGACTGAAGCTTTCTTT.